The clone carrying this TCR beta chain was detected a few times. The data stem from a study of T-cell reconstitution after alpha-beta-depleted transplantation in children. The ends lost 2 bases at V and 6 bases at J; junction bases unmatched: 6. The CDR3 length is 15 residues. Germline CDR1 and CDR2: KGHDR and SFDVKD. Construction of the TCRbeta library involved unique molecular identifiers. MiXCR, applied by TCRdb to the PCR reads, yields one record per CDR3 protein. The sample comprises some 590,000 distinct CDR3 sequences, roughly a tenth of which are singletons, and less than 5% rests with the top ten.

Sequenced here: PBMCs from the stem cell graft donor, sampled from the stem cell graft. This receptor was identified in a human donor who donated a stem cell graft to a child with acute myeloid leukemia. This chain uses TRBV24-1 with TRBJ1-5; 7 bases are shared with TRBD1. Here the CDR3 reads CATSDSDRVGQPQHF. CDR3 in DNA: TGTGCCACCAGTGATTCCGACAGGGTCGGTCAGCCCCAGCATTTT.